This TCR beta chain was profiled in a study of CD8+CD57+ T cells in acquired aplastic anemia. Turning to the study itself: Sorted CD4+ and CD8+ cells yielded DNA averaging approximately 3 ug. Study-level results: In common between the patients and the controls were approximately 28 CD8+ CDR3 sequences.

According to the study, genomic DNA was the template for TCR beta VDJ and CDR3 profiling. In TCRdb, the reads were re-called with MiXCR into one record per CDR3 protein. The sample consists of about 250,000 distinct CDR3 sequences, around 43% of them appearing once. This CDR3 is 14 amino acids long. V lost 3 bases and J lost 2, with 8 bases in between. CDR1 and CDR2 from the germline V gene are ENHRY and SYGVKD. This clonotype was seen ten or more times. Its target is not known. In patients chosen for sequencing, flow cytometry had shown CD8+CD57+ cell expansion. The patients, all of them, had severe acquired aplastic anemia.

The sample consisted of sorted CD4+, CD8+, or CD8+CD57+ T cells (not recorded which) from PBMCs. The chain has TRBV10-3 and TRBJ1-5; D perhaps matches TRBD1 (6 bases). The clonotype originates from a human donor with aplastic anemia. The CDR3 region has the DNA TGTGCCATCAGTGAAGGGGGTGGCAATCAGCCCCAGCATTTT. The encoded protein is CAISEGGGNQPQHF.